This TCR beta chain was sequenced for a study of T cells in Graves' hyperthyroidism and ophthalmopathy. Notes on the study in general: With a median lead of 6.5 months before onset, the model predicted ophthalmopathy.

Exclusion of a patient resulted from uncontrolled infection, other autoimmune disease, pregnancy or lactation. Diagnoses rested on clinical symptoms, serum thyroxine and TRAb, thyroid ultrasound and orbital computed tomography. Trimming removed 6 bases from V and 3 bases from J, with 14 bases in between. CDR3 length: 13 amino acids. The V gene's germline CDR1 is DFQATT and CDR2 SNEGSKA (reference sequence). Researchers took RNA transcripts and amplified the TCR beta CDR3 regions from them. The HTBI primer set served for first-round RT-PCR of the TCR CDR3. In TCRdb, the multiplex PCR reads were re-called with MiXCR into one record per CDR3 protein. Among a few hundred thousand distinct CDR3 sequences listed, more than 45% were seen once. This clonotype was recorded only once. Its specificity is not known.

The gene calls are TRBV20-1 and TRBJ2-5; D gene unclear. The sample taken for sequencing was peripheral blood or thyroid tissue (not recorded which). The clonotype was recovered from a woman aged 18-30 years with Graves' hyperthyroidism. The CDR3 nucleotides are TGCAGTGCCCCCCTCGGAGCAGAAGAGACCCAGTACTTC. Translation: CSAPLGAEETQYF.